These 8 T cell receptor beta chains originate from one sample sequenced in a study of metastatic and nonmetastatic thyroid tumors. Patients had received no treatment of any kind before thyroid surgery. TCRdb redid the clone calls on the PCR reads using MiXCR. This sample has roughly 57,000 clones; roughly 20% occur once, and the top ten carry about 3.9%. Sequenced input: blood. The receptors originated from a female donor with papillary thyroid cancer or a benign thyroid nodule (not recorded which). Some clones in this sample may be carry-over from other donors' samples.

This clone was seen repeatedly, ten times or more. Since a much larger clone is just one base distant, this may be a read error. The rearrangement uses TRBV19 and TRBJ2-1, with D possibly being TRBD2 (6 bases). Trimming shortened V by 5 bases and J by 5 bases, and 22 bases separated the two germline ends. CDR1 and CDR2 (germline): LNHDA, SQIVND (reference sequence). The length of the CDR3 is 17 residues. CDR3 in amino acids: CASSFAHFRREHNEQFF. In DNA, the CDR3 is TGTGCCAGTAGTTTCGCCCACTTTAGACGGGAGCACAATGAGCAGTTCTTC.

This clone was observed many times. The chain links TRBV28 to TRBJ1-5; 7 nucleotides match TRBD1. Germline lookup yields CDR1 MDHEN and CDR2 SYDVKM. The V segment lost 5 bases and the J segment 2 bases; nucleotides outside the gene matches: 12. The CDR3 consists of 17 residues. CDR3 amino acids: CASSSKSQGKGNQPQHF. The DNA for the CDR3 is TGTGCCAGCAGTAGCAAATCACAGGGGAAGGGCAATCAGCCCCAGCATTTT.

In this sample, this clone turned up many times. The CDR3 sequence: CASSAHRDSPLHF. In DNA form, the CDR3 reads TGTGCCAGCAGCGCCCACAGGGATTCACCCCTCCACTTT. This chain uses TRBV9 with TRBJ1-6, with D possibly matching TRBD1 (6 bases). Germline V gene data show CDR1 as SGDLS and CDR2 as YYNGEE. The CDR3 sequence is 13 residues long. V was trimmed by 3 bases and J by 8 bases, leaving 9 bases between them.

Details on this clone: A junction boundary mismatches the germline segment, possibly from a read error. The rearrangement joins TRBV6-1 to TRBJ2-1; the D gene is possibly TRBD2 (6 bases). The CDR3 loop spans 15 amino acids. Germline CDR1 MNHNS, CDR2 SASEGT. CDR3 sequence: CASSVRSGENNEQVF. CDR3 bases: TGTGCCAGCAGTGTCCGATCGGGAGAGAACAATGAGCAGGTATTC.

This clone was counted at least ten times. The chain is built from TRBV2 and TRBJ2-1, with 8 bases that match TRBD2. This CDR3 comprises 12 residues. J lost 7 bases, V lost 6 bases, and 2 bases had no gene match. CDR1 SNHLY and CDR2 FYNNEI come from the germline V gene. CDR3 coding DNA: TGTGCCAGCAGGGGCGGGGGGAATGAGCAGTTCTTC. Residues: CASRGGGNEQFF.

The table lists this clone with many counts. Here the CDR3 DNA reads TGTGCCAGCGCGCGTCAGGAGGATTCTGGCTACACCTTC. This sequence encodes CASARQEDSGYTF. The chain uses TRBV2 and TRBJ1-2, with no clear D. The CDR3 spans 13 residues. Trimming cost V 8 bases and J 7 bases, with 17 bases left between them. Looked up from germline, CDR1 is SNHLY and CDR2 is FYNNEI.

This clone was recorded at least ten times. The rearrangement joins TRBV2 to TRBJ2-5, with 8 bases aligning to TRBD1. Germline values: CDR1 SNHLY, CDR2 FYNNEI. The ends lost 5 bases at V and 5 bases at J; junction bases unmatched: 4. The CDR3 loop spans 13 amino acids. CDR3 region: CASSTDRGETQYF. The DNA for the CDR3 is TGTGCCAGCAGTACCGACAGGGGTGAGACCCAGTACTTC.

This clone was counted a few times. A much larger clone lies a single base off, so this may be a read error. In the same sample, other DNA sequences code for this CDR3. The chain has TRBV28 and TRBJ1-2; 8 bases are a match to TRBD1. CDR1 and CDR2 from the germline V gene are MDHEN and SYDVKM. This CDR3 contains 12 residues. This chain's CDR3 is CASQGANYGYTF. The CDR3 DNA sequence: TGTGCCAGCCAGGGGGCTAACTATGGCTACACCTTT.